Listed below are T cell receptor beta chains from one sample, sequenced in a study of blood T cell repertoires in COVID-19. Here immunoSEQ multiplex PCR was the method, and the copy in TCRdb shows in-frame clones only, minus some. Here the sample spans over 150,000 clones, 70% to 80% being singletons. Specimen: PBMCs or T cells enriched from blood (not recorded which). These receptors originate from a woman between 45 and 60 years old who had recovered from COVID-19. CDR3s include the opening cysteine and the closing phenylalanine or tryptophan. A D gene is named only where the DNA matches it firmly. Only some rows state a clone size, as once, few, many or a class for expanded clones.

>once|TRBV9|TRBD1|TRBJ2-5
CASSGQARETQYF
TGTGCCAGCAGTGGACAGGCCCGGGAGACCCAGTACTTC
>NA|TRBV21-1|NA|TRBJ1-1
CALTRGSVTEAFF
TGTGCTTTGACCAGAGGGAGCGTCACTGAAGCTTTCTTT
>NA|TRBV15|TRBD2|TRBJ2-7
CATSTRTSATRAEQYF
TGTGCCACCAGCACCCGGACTAGCGCAACAAGGGCCGAGCAGTACTTC
>once|TRBV6-5|NA|TRBJ1-6
CASSQDREIGALHF
TGTGCCAGCAGCCAGGACCGGGAGATTGGGGCCCTCCACTTT
>NA|TRBV27|TRBD1|TRBJ2-6
CASSVHRGSGANVLTF
TGTGCCAGCAGTGTACACAGGGGTTCTGGGGCCAACGTCCTGACTTTC
>NA|TRBV9|TRBD1|TRBJ1-1
CASSFTGGGDVAFF
TGTGCCAGCAGCTTTACAGGGGGCGGTGACGTGGCTTTCTTT
>NA|TRBV5-1|TRBD1|TRBJ2-2
CASSQQGYTGELFF
TGCGCCAGCAGCCAACAGGGGTACACCGGGGAGCTGTTTTTT
>NA|TRBV28|TRBD1|TRBJ1-6
CASRTGRNSPLHF
TGTGCCAGCAGGACAGGGAGGAATTCACCCCTCCACTTT
>once|TRBV5-1|NA|TRBJ2-3
CASSPGASGTDTQYF
TGCGCCAGCAGCCCCGGGGCTAGCGGCACAGATACGCAGTATTTT
>NA|TRBV29-1|NA|TRBJ1-2
CSVVNLADAPYGYTF
TGCAGCGTTGTCAATTTGGCAGATGCTCCCTATGGCTACACCTTC
>NA|TRBV2|NA|TRBJ2-7
CASSAGYSYEQYF
TGTGCCAGCAGTGCAGGGTACTCCTACGAGCAGTACTTC
>few|TRBV28|NA|TRBJ1-3
CASSSLGGGNTIYF
TGTGCCAGCAGTAGTTTAGGGGGTGGAAACACCATATATTTT
>NA|TRBV14|NA|TRBJ1-5
CASSSTGRPQHF
TGTGCCAGCAGCTCGACGGGTCGGCCCCAGCATTTT
>NA|TRBV28|TRBD1|TRBJ1-4
CASSLLGQGNNEKLFF
TGTGCCAGCAGTTTGCTCGGACAGGGGAATAATGAAAAACTGTTTTTT
>NA|TRBV18|TRBD2|TRBJ2-7
CASSPPSGLGPYEQYF
TGTGCCAGCTCACCACCGAGTGGACTAGGCCCCTACGAGCAGTACTTC
>few|TRBV7-2|NA|TRBJ1-3
CASSQVSGGKNTIYF
TGTGCCAGCAGCCAAGTTTCGGGGGGGAAAAACACCATATATTTT
>NA|TRBV10-3|TRBD1|TRBJ2-7
CAIRPTGDEQYF
TGTGCCATCAGACCGACAGGGGACGAGCAGTACTTC
>NA|TRBV27|TRBD1|TRBJ1-2
CASSLSGGASYGYTF
TGTGCCAGCAGTTTATCAGGGGGCGCGAGCTATGGCTACACCTTC
>NA|TRBV28|TRBD2|TRBJ2-1
CASSRPSGSNNEQFF
TGTGCCAGCAGTCGTCCTAGCGGGAGTAACAATGAGCAGTTCTTC
>many|TRBV4-1|NA|TRBJ2-3
CASSQGSGGTLTDTQYF
TGCGCCAGCAGCCAAGGGTCGGGCGGGACTCTCACAGATACGCAGTATTTT
>NA|TRBV28|TRBD2|TRBJ2-6
CASSFSGGGANVLTF
TGTGCCAGCAGTTTTTCGGGAGGTGGGGCCAACGTCCTGACTTTC
>few|TRBV7-6|TRBD1|TRBJ2-7
CASSLGPGGQDSEQYF
TGTGCCAGCAGCTTAGGTCCAGGGGGACAGGACAGCGAGCAGTACTTC
>NA|TRBV9|NA|TRBJ2-1
CASSPRQAARNEQFF
TGTGCCAGCAGCCCCCGACAGGCCGCGAGGAATGAGCAGTTCTTC
>NA|TRBV9|NA|TRBJ1-1
CASGQPNTEAFF
TGTGCCAGCGGGCAGCCGAACACTGAAGCTTTCTTT
>once|TRBV7-2|NA|TRBJ1-2
CASSEEAGLYYGYTF
TGTGCCAGCAGCGAAGAGGCGGGTCTTTACTATGGCTACACCTTC
>NA|TRBV27|TRBD1|TRBJ1-2
CASSLTRTGTIDYGYTF
TGTGCCAGCAGTCTCACCCGGACAGGAACTATTGACTATGGCTACACCTTC
>NA|TRBV9|NA|TRBJ1-6
CASSVDSGPYNSPLHF
TGTGCCAGCAGCGTAGATTCAGGGCCTTATAATTCACCCCTCCACTTT
>NA|TRBV6-5|TRBD1|TRBJ1-4
CASSYSGTGNEKLFF
TGTGCCAGCAGTTACAGTGGGACAGGGAATGAAAAACTGTTTTTT
>NA|TRBV9|NA|TRBJ2-3
CASSAYRMSTDTQYF
TGTGCCAGCAGCGCTTACAGGATGAGCACAGATACGCAGTATTTT
>NA|TRBV7-9|NA|TRBJ1-2
CASSRGNRVGAVYGYTF
TGTGCCAGCAGTCGCGGCAACAGGGTCGGGGCCGTCTATGGCTACACCTTC
>NA|TRBV24-1|NA|TRBJ2-2
CATTGLGNTGELFF
TGTGCCACTACGGGACTCGGGAACACCGGGGAGCTGTTTTTT
>NA|TRBV4-3|TRBD2|TRBJ2-1
CASSQGPGTSVDNEQFF
TGCGCCAGCAGCCAAGGTCCCGGGACTAGCGTAGACAATGAGCAGTTCTTC
>NA|TRBV10-3|TRBD1|TRBJ1-2
CASENRDRGLSNYGYTF
TGTGCCAGCGAGAACAGGGACAGGGGCTTGAGTAACTATGGCTACACCTTC
>NA|TRBV6-1|TRBD1|TRBJ1-2
CASSGRTTGPSNYGYTF
TGTGCCAGCAGTGGGAGAACGACAGGGCCCAGTAACTATGGCTACACCTTC
>NA|TRBV7-3|NA|TRBJ2-1
CASSLAGAGGYNEQFF
TGTGCCAGCAGCTTAGCCGGAGCGGGTGGTTACAATGAGCAGTTCTTC